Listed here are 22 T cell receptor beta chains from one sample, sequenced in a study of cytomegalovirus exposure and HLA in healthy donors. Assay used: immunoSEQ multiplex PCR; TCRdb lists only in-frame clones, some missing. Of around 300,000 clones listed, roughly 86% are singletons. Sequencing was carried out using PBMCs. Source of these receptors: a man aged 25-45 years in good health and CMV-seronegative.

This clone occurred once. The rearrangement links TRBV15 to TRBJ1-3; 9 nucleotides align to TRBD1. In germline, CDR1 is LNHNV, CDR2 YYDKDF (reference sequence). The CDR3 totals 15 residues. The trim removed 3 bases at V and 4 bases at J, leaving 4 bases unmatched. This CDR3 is CATSRGQGSGNTIYF. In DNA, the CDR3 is TGTGCCACCAGCAGGGGACAGGGTTCCGGAAACACCATATATTTT.

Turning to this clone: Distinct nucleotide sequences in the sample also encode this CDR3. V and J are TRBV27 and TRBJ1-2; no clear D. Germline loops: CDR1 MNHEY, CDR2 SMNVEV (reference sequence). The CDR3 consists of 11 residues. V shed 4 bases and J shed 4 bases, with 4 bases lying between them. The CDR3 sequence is CASSSGYGYTF. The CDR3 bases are TGTGCCAGCAGTTCCGGCTATGGCTACACCTTC.

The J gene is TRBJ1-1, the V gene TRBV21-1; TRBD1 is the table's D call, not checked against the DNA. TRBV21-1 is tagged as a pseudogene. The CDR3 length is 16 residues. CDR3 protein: CASSRSGTEKNTEAFF. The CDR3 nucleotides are TGTGCCAGCAGCAGGTCCGGGACAGAAAAGAACACTGAAGCTTTCTTT.

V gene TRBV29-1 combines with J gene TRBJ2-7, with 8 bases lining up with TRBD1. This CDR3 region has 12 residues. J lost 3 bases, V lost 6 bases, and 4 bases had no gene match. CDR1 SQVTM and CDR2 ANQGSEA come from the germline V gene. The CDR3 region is CSVDTGGYEQYF. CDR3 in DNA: TGCAGCGTGGACACAGGGGGCTACGAGCAGTACTTC.

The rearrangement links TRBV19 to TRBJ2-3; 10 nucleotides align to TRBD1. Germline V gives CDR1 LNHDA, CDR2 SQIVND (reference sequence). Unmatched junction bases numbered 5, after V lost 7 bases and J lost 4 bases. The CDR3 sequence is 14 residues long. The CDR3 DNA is TGTGCCAGTACCTGGGACAGGGGAGCAGATACGCAGTATTTT. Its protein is CASTWDRGADTQYF.

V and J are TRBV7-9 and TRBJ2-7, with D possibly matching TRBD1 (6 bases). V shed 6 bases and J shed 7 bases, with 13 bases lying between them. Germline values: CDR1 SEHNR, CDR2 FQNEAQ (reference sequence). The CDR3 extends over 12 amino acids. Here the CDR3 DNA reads TGTGCCAGCAGTCAGGGGCCATTTGAGCAGTACTTC. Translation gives CASSQGPFEQYF.

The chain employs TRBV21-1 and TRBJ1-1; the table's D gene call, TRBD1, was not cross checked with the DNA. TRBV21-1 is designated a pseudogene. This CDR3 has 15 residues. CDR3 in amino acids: CASSKRRGRNTEAFF. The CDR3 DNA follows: TGTGCCAGCAGCAAAAGGAGGGGGCGGAACACTGAAGCTTTCTTT.

The CDR3 spells CASSQPGNSPLHF. In DNA, the CDR3 is TGCGCCAGCAGCCAACCAGGGAATTCACCCCTCCACTTT. The V gene is TRBV4-1, the J gene TRBJ1-6, with a possible D match to TRBD1 (5 bases). There are 13 residues in the CDR3. Germline V lookup: CDR1 MGHRA, CDR2 YSYEKL. Trimming pared 2 bases from V and 7 bases from J, leaving 6 bases between.

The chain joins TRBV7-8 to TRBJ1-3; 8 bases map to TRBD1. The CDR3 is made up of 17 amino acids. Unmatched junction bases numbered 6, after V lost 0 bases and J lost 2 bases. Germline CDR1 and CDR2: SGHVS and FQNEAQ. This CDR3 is CASSLASGTGTGNTIYF. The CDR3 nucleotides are TGTGCCAGCAGCTTAGCCTCAGGGACAGGAACTGGAAACACCATATATTTT.

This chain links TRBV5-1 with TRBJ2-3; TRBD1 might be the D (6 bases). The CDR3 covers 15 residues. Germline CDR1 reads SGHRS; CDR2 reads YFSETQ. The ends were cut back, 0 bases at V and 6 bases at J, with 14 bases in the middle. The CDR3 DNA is TGCGCCAGCAGCTTGGCGCAGGGGTTAGTTGATACGCAGTATTTT. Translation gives CASSLAQGLVDTQYF.

The CDR3 DNA reads as TGTGCCAGCGGCAGGGGGATGAACACTGAAGCTTTCTTT. As protein: CASGRGMNTEAFF. This chain links TRBV28 with TRBJ1-1; TRBD1 aligns across 7 bases. The junction had 3 bases not matched to a gene; V was cut back by 8 bases and J by 0 bases. Germline V gene data show CDR1 as MDHEN and CDR2 as SYDVKM. The CDR3 sequence is 13 residues long.

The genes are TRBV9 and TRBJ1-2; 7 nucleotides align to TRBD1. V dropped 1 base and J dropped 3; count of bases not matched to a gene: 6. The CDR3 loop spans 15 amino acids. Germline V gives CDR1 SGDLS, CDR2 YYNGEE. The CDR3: CASSVSPGQYYGYTF. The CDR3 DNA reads TGTGCCAGCAGCGTATCTCCGGGACAGTACTATGGCTACACCTTC.

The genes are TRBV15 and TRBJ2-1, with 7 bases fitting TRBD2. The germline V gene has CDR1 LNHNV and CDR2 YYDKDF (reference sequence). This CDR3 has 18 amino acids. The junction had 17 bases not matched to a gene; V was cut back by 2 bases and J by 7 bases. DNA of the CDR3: TGTGCCACCAGCAGAAGCCCCGGTAGCGGGTTCGGGGGGAATGAGCAGTTCTTC. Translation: CATSRSPGSGFGGNEQFF.

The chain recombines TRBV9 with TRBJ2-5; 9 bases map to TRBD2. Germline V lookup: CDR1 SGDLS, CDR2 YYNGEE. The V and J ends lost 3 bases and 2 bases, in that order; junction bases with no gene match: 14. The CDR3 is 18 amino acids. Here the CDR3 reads CASSAYPRASGVQETQYF. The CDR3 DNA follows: TGTGCCAGCAGCGCATACCCTCGGGCTAGCGGGGTGCAAGAGACCCAGTACTTC.

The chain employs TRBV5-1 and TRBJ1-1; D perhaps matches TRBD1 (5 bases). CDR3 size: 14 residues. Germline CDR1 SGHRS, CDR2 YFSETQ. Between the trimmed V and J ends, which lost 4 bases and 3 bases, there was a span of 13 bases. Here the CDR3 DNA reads TGCGCCAGCAGCAGCAGGGCGGGGGACACTGAAGCTTTCTTT. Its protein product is CASSSRAGDTEAFF.

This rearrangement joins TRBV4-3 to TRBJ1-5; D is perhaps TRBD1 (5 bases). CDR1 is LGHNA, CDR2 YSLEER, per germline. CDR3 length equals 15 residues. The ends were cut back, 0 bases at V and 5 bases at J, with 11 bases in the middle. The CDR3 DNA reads TGCGCCAGCAGCCAAGATTCGGGGGAGGATCAGCCCCAGCATTTT. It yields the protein CASSQDSGEDQPQHF.

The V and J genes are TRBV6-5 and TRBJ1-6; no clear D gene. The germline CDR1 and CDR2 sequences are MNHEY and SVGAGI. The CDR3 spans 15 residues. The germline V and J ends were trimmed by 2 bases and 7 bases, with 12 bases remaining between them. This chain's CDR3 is CASSYTTVVNSPLHF. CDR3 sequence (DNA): TGTGCCAGCAGTTACACGACTGTGGTGAATTCACCCCTCCACTTT.

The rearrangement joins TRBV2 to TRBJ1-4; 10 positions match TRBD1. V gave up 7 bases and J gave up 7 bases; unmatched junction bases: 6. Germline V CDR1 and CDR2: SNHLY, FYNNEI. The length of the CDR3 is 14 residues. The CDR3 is CASTERTGGEKLFF. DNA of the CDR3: TGTGCCAGCACCGAGCGGACAGGGGGTGAAAAACTGTTTTTT.

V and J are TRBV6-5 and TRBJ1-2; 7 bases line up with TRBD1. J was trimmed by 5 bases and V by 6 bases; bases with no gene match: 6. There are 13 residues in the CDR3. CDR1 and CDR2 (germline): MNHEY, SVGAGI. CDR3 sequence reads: CASSRPGQYGYTF. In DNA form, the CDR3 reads TGTGCCAGCAGCCGACCGGGACAGTATGGCTACACCTTC.

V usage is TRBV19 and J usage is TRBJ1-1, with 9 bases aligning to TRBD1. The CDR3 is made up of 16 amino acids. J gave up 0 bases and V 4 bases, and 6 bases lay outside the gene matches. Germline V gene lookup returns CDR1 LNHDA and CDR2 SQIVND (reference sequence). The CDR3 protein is CASSTGQGNMNTEAFF. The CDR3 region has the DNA TGTGCCAGTAGTACTGGACAGGGGAACATGAACACTGAAGCTTTCTTT.

As DNA, the CDR3 is TGTGCCAGCAGCCCCTTCACCGGGGAGCTGTTTTTT. Translating it yields CASSPFTGELFF. The chain has TRBV7-9 and TRBJ2-2; D gene unclear. Trimming left V 5 bases short and J 4 bases short, with 5 bases between. The CDR3 spans 12 residues. Germline V gene lookup returns CDR1 SEHNR and CDR2 FQNEAQ (reference sequence).

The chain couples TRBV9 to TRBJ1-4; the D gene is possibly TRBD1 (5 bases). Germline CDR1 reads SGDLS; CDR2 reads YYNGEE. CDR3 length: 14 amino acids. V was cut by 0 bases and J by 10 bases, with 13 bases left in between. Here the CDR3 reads CASSVAQGMGKLFF. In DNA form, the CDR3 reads TGTGCCAGCAGCGTAGCGCAGGGTATGGGAAAACTGTTTTTT.